This T cell receptor beta chain came from a study of shared clonotypes between healthy human individuals. Study-wide points: The donor pool, a small one, limited the genetic and exposure-history diversity represented. Large sequencing depth failed to make sorted-subset sequencing complete, rarefaction showed.

This CDR3 region has 15 residues. The V end lost 2 bases, the J end lost 3 bases, and 15 bases lay between the germline ends. The V gene's germline CDR1 is SGHNT and CDR2 YYREEE (reference sequence). Subsets obtained from CD4+ cells comprised CD45RA+ naive and CD45RA-negative memory cells. Sequencing used immunoSEQ multiplex PCR; TCRdb keeps in-frame clones, though not all of them. This sample carries about 1.4 million clones, over 95% of them seen once, and the ten largest clones take roughly 1.1%. This clone appeared a single time. What it binds is unknown. The V and J genes are TRBV5-4 and TRBJ2-7; the D is unclear. The clonotype comes from a man younger than 45 in good health. The sample was naive CD4+ T cells sorted from blood. Specified subset: CD45RA+ positively selected. DNA of the CDR3: TGTGCCAGCAGCTTTGAGCCGCGACAAGGCTACGAGCAGTACTTC. It is translated as CASSFEPRQGYEQYF.